These 32 T cell receptor beta chains were all obtained from the same sample, sequenced in a study of regulatory T cells in long-lasting Graves disease. Time point indicated: persistent/refractory GD, antithyroid drugs over 5 years with positive TRAb. Isolated PBMC RNA provided the starting material for the TCR library. Construction of the TCR beta libraries employed iRepertoire HTBI primers in conjunction with Arm-PCR of CDR3 regions. Each CDR3 protein gets one entry after TCRdb re-called the multiplex PCR reads with MiXCR. The table includes more than 350,000 distinct CDR3 sequences, roughly 23% detected once. This material consisted of peripheral blood mononuclear cells (PBMCs), taken when the disease was refractory, from a patient treated with antithyroid drugs. The source is a female donor with Graves disease.

This clonotype has just a few counts. This sequence joins TRBV3-1 and TRBJ1-1; no clear D gene. Looked up from germline, CDR1 is LGHDT and CDR2 is YNNKEL (reference sequence). The CDR3 is made up of 15 amino acids. The V and J ends lost 1 base and 0 bases respectively, with 9 bases between them. This CDR3 is CASSQGSALNTEAFF. CDR3 bases: TGTGCCAGCAGCCAAGGTTCGGCTCTGAACACTGAAGCTTTCTTT.

Remarks on this clonotype: Mismatch with germline at one junction end may stem from a read error. V is TRBV5-1 and J is TRBJ1-5; 7 positions match TRBD1. Germline loops: CDR1 SGHRS, CDR2 YFSETQ. This CDR3 is built from 14 residues. In DNA, the CDR3 is TGTGCCAGCAGCCAGGGACAGTGGGATCAGCCCCAGCATTTT. Amino acid sequence: CASSQGQWDQPQHF.

This sequence joins TRBV19 and TRBJ2-7; 7 nucleotides match TRBD2. The length of the CDR3 is 16 residues. The V gene end was trimmed by 1 base and the J gene end by 2 bases; junction bases not matched to a gene: 8. The germline V gene encodes CDR1 LNHDA and CDR2 SQIVND (reference sequence). In DNA form, the CDR3 reads TGTGCCAGTAGTATAGTAGCTAGCGGAGCGACCTACGAGCAGTACTTC. It translates to CASSIVASGATYEQYF.

The J gene is TRBJ2-7, the V gene TRBV5-1, with D tentatively TRBD1 (6 bases). Deletions cut 2 bases from V and 6 bases from J, with 18 bases between. This CDR3 spans 15 amino acids. Germline-derived CDR1 and CDR2 are SGHRS and YFSETQ. CDR3 DNA sequence: TGCGCCAGCAGCTTCGTCTTCGGACAGATGGGCGAGCAGTACTTC. Its translation: CASSFVFGQMGEQYF.

This clonotype was picked up a small number of times. V and J are TRBV24-1 and TRBJ1-1; D uncertain. Germline CDR1 and CDR2: KGHDR and SFDVKD. With 5 bases removed from V and 9 bases from J, the gap between germline ends came to 9 bases. The CDR3 totals 11 residues. CDR3 coding DNA: TGTGCCACCAGTGGGGCAGGACAAGCTTTCTTT. Translated: CATSGAGQAFF.

The J gene is TRBJ2-5, the V gene TRBV6-5, with a weak D call TRBD1 (7 bases). Germline V gene data show CDR1 as MNHEY and CDR2 as SVGAGI. There are 16 residues in the CDR3. V dropped 3 bases and J dropped 2 bases, with 16 bases sitting between them. CDR3 sequence reads: CASSYGGTVRQETQYF. CDR3 sequence (DNA): TGTGCCAGCAGTTATGGAGGGACAGTACGGCAAGAGACCCAGTACTTC.

This clonotype appeared many times. The J gene is TRBJ2-2, the V gene TRBV7-3, with D perhaps given as TRBD1 or TRBD2 (6 bases each). The CDR3 consists of 15 residues. The germline gives CDR1 SGHTA, CDR2 FQGTGA. Trimming pared 5 bases from V and 5 bases from J, leaving 15 bases between. CDR3 DNA: TGTGCCAGCAGCCCCCTCGGGGGCCGGACCGGGGAGCTGTTTTTT. Protein product: CASSPLGGRTGELFF.

In nucleotides, the CDR3 is TGTGCCAGCAGTTTATCGCCTCTAGCGGGAGGGCCCCACGCGAACACCGGGGAGCTGTTTTTT. The encoded protein is CASSLSPLAGGPHANTGELFF. The chain links TRBV27 to TRBJ2-2, with 12 bases that match TRBD2. This CDR3 region has 21 residues. J was trimmed by 0 bases and V by 0 bases; bases with no gene match: 11. The V gene's germline CDR1 is MNHEY and CDR2 SMNVEV (reference sequence).

This clonotype was counted at least ten times. The chain couples TRBV28 to TRBJ1-1; 9 bases align to TRBD1. Trimming at V came to 3 bases and at J to 6 bases, leaving 8 bases not matched to a gene. Germline V gives CDR1 MDHEN, CDR2 SYDVKM. The CDR3 has 15 residues. Written as DNA, the CDR3 is TGTGCCAGCAGTTTTTACGGGACAGGGTTCCCTGAAGCTTTCTTT. Translation: CASSFYGTGFPEAFF.

This clonotype was observed at least ten times. The gene calls are TRBV28 and TRBJ1-1; D is ambiguous. Trimming took off 6 bases at V and 5 bases at J, with 10 bases between the two ends. This CDR3 comprises 12 residues. Germline V gene sequence: CDR1 MDHEN, CDR2 SYDVKM. The DNA for the CDR3 is TGTGCCAGCAGCCCCGACCGAACTGAAGCTTTCTTT. Encoded protein: CASSPDRTEAFF.

The chain couples TRBV7-9 to TRBJ2-1, with 9 bases matching TRBD1. Losses at the gene ends were 5 bases for V and 0 bases for J; bases not matched to a gene: 5. The germline gives CDR1 SEHNR, CDR2 FQNEAQ (reference sequence). This CDR3 spans 16 amino acids. The CDR3 region is CASSPGQGTSYNEQFF. As DNA, the CDR3 is TGTGCCAGCAGCCCGGGACAGGGAACCTCCTACAATGAGCAGTTCTTC.

The chain links TRBV27 to TRBJ1-3, with D unresolved. CDR3 size: 15 residues. V lost 3 bases to trimming and J lost 0 bases, with 9 bases between them. Germline CDR1 and CDR2: MNHEY and SMNVEV (reference sequence). Here the CDR3 DNA reads TGTGCCAGCAGTTTGACTTTCGCCTCTGGAAACACCATATATTTT. This gives the protein CASSLTFASGNTIYF.

The J gene is TRBJ2-3, the V gene TRBV10-1; possibly TRBD2 for D (6 bases). Germline assignment: CDR1 WNHNN and CDR2 SYGVQD (reference sequence). There are 16 residues in the CDR3. V was cut by 4 bases and J by 2 bases, with 16 bases left in between. Here the CDR3 DNA reads TGCGCCAGCAGTGGGGGACTGGCGGTACTCACAGATACGCAGTATTTT. Protein: CASSGGLAVLTDTQYF.

Many counts were recorded for this clonotype. The chain has TRBV20-1 and TRBJ2-7; D possibly corresponds to TRBD1 (5 bases). With 6 bases removed from V and 0 bases from J, the gap between germline ends came to 15 bases. Germline V gene lookup returns CDR1 DFQATT and CDR2 SNEGSKA (reference sequence). CDR3 length: 14 amino acids. Here the CDR3 DNA reads TGCAGTGCGCAAGCCCCCGACAGCTCCTACGAGCAGTACTTC. The encoded protein is CSAQAPDSSYEQYF.

This clonotype was seen more than once but under ten times. The chain recombines TRBV19 with TRBJ2-2; 7 bases match TRBD2. This CDR3 is built from 17 residues. V shed 4 bases, J shed 1 base, and the junction held 9 bases outside the gene matches. The germline CDR1 and CDR2 sequences are LNHDA and SQIVND (reference sequence). CDR3 sequence reads: CASSTLPGRENTGELFF. The DNA for the CDR3 is TGTGCCAGTAGTACTCTACCAGGGAGGGAGAACACCGGGGAGCTGTTTTTT.

Concerning this clonotype itself: With a much larger clone just one base away, this may be a read error. The CDR3 sequence is CTSSDRWVQYF. DNA for the CDR3: TGTACCAGCAGTGACCGGTGGGTGCAGTACTTC. The rearrangement uses TRBV6-2 or TRBV6-3 and TRBJ2-7; no firm D call. The CDR3 has 11 residues. Germline values: CDR1 MNHEY, CDR2 SVGEGT.

V is TRBV20-1 and J is TRBJ1-4, with D unresolved. CDR3 size: 14 residues. The germline CDR1 and CDR2 sequences are DFQATT and SNEGSKA (reference sequence). The V and J ends lost 0 bases and 6 bases respectively, with 11 bases between them. This CDR3 is CSARDQTGHEKLFF. CDR3 bases: TGCAGTGCTAGAGATCAGACCGGACATGAAAAACTGTTTTTT.

The chain employs TRBV28 and TRBJ2-1; D gene unclear. The CDR3 contains 13 residues. V was pared by 6 bases and J by 8 bases, with 14 bases between. Germline CDR1 reads MDHEN; CDR2 reads SYDVKM. CDR3 bases: TGTGCCAGCAGCCGATCGGATGGCGATGAGCAGTTCTTC. It specifies CASSRSDGDEQFF.

The gene calls are TRBV19 and TRBJ2-7; tentatively, D is TRBD2 (5 bases). CDR1 is LNHDA and CDR2 is SQIVND in the germline V gene (reference sequence). Trimming removed 7 bases from V and 2 bases from J, with 15 bases in between. The CDR3 extends over 14 amino acids. Here the CDR3 DNA reads TGTGCCAGTACCTGGGCGGGTGGTCCCTACGAGCAGTACTTC. This sequence encodes CASTWAGGPYEQYF.

The chain couples TRBV7-3 to TRBJ2-2; unclear D gene. V shed 8 bases and J shed 4 bases, with 11 bases lying between them. Germline V CDR1 and CDR2: SGHTA, FQGTGA. CDR3 length: 13 residues. The CDR3 bases are TGTGCCAGCTGCCAGGATGGCACCGGGGAGCTGTTTTTT. Its translation: CASCQDGTGELFF.

The V gene is TRBV20-1, the J gene TRBJ2-7; D perhaps matches TRBD2 (6 bases). Trimming left V 6 bases short and J 3 bases short, with 21 bases between. CDR3 length: 15 amino acids. From germline, CDR1 is DFQATT and CDR2 SNEGSKA (reference sequence). The CDR3 sequence is CSARSTRGLVYEQYF. CDR3 coding DNA: TGCAGTGCCCGATCTACGAGGGGACTCGTCTACGAGCAGTACTTC.

The chain joins TRBV28 to TRBJ2-7; TRBD2 aligns across 12 bases. The CDR3 extends over 15 amino acids. V was clipped by 6 bases and J by 3 bases; unmatched bases: 6. Per germline, CDR1 MDHEN and CDR2 SYDVKM. CDR3 sequence reads: CASRRGLAGYYEQYF. The CDR3 DNA is TGTGCCAGCAGGCGAGGACTAGCGGGATACTACGAGCAGTACTTC.

This clonotype was detected a few times. The chain couples TRBV27 to TRBJ2-3; D call uncertain. Germline-derived CDR1 and CDR2 are MNHEY and SMNVEV (reference sequence). The V end was cut by 3 bases, the J end by 1 base, with 11 bases between. The CDR3 is made up of 15 amino acids. CDR3 region: CASSFTTLGTDTQYF. The CDR3 bases are TGTGCCAGCAGTTTTACCACCCTGGGCACAGATACGCAGTATTTT.

This clonotype came up many times. The chain combines TRBV27 with TRBJ2-7; D is perhaps TRBD2 (5 bases). With 6 bases removed from V and 6 bases from J, the gap between germline ends came to 18 bases. The CDR3 loop spans 14 amino acids. Germline CDR1 MNHEY, CDR2 SMNVEV (reference sequence). The CDR3 is CASRPGSVSSEQYF. The CDR3 bases are TGTGCCAGCAGACCGGGATCTGTGAGTTCCGAGCAGTACTTC.

As concerns this clonotype: This likely comes from a read error, as the CDR3 has no conserved phenylalanine or tryptophan at its end. This chain links TRBV9 with TRBJ2-2; D uncertain. CDR1 is SGDLS and CDR2 is YYNGEE in the germline V gene. V gave up 1 base and J gave up 7 bases, with 5 bases separating them. This CDR3 is built from 12 residues. The CDR3 region has the DNA TGTGCCAGCAGCGTAAGGGACGGGGAGCTGTTTCTT. As protein: CASSVRDGELFL.

This clonotype was observed a handful of times. The DNA of the CDR3 is TGTGCCAGCAGGCCCCCGGGACAGGGGCAGCACTACCCCTACGAGCAGTACTTC. Encoded protein: CASRPPGQGQHYPYEQYF. This rearrangement joins TRBV27 to TRBJ2-7; TRBD1 aligns across 10 bases. CDR3 size: 18 residues. With V trimmed by 6 bases and J by 2 bases, 16 bases remained unmatched. From germline, CDR1 is MNHEY and CDR2 SMNVEV (reference sequence).

The chain has TRBV2 and TRBJ2-4, with D maybe TRBD1 (6 bases). V was shortened by 7 bases and J by 4 bases, with 17 bases between the two germline ends. The CDR3 extends over 15 amino acids. Germline V gene sequence: CDR1 SNHLY, CDR2 FYNNEI. The CDR3 reads CASIAPQGWKNIQYF. The CDR3 coding sequence is TGTGCCAGCATCGCACCGCAGGGGTGGAAAAACATTCAGTACTTC. Variable domain in full (rest from reference TRBV2 and TRBJ2-4): EPEVTQTPSHQVTQMGQEVILRCVPISNHLYFYWYRQILGQKVEFLVSFYNNEISEKSEIFDDQFSVERPDGSNFTLKIRSTKLEDSAMYFCASIAPQGWKNIQYFGAGTRLSVL.

In DNA, the CDR3 is TGTGCCAGCACCCGATCTCCGGGGCGAGGGGGCGGGGGAAAGACCCAGTACTTC. It specifies CASTRSPGRGGGGKTQYF. V usage is TRBV28 and J usage is TRBJ2-5; D assignment may be TRBD1 or TRBD2 (7 bases each). V shed 7 bases and J shed 6 bases, with 30 bases lying between them. This CDR3 is 18 amino acids long. Per germline, CDR1 MDHEN and CDR2 SYDVKM.

This clonotype occurred a few times. The chain employs TRBV14 and TRBJ1-4, with D possibly TRBD1 on 6 matching bases. Trimming took 1 base from V and 6 from J, leaving 9 bases between them. Germline values: CDR1 SGHDN, CDR2 FVKESK. The CDR3 is made up of 14 amino acids. CDR3 DNA sequence: TGTGCCAGCAGCCAAGGGGGGGCTGATGAAAAACTGTTTTTT. Amino acid sequence: CASSQGGADEKLFF.

Remarks on this clonotype: A read error may produce the germline difference seen at one junction end. The gene calls are TRBV28 and TRBJ1-2; D unresolved. Germline CDR1 MDHEN, CDR2 SYDVKM. The CDR3 is 14 residues long. The chain's CDR3 is CAGSLVLANYGYTF. DNA of the CDR3: TGTGCCGGCAGTTTAGTCCTGGCCAACTATGGCTACACCTTC.

The chain combines TRBV30 with TRBJ1-1, with 11 bases lining up with TRBD1. This CDR3 spans 15 amino acids. The V segment lost 0 bases and the J segment 4 bases; nucleotides outside the gene matches: 4. Germline V CDR1 and CDR2: GTSNPN, SVGIG (reference sequence). The CDR3 region has the DNA TGTGCCTGGAGTGTACCGGGGACAGGGGGCACTGAAGCTTTCTTT. Translated: CAWSVPGTGGTEAFF.

Many counts were recorded for this clonotype. V is TRBV28 and J is TRBJ1-1, with a tentative D call TRBD1 (5 bases). Germline assignment: CDR1 MDHEN and CDR2 SYDVKM. The V and J ends lost 3 bases and 1 base respectively, with 6 bases between them. The CDR3 is 13 residues long. CDR3 in amino acids: CASSFQGNTEAFF. The CDR3, as DNA: TGTGCCAGCAGTTTTCAGGGGAACACTGAAGCTTTCTTT.